The subject of this entry is one T cell receptor (beta chain). Its antigen remains unidentified. These data are taken from a study of blood T cells in healthy people across ages. Using a J-beta primer mix together with a sample-barcoded 5' primer, a second PCR was run for roughly 7 to 12 cycles. Via MiXCR, TCRdb re-called the 5' RACE reads, giving one row per CDR3 protein. Found here are some 1.4 million distinct CDR3 sequences, approximately 40% of them singletons; the top ten hold 7.9%. Regarding the study as a whole: Estimates drawn from one million T cells were deemed to understate diversity. TCR beta diversity per million T cells fell roughly linearly with age.

Samples had at least 7 million PBMCs isolated from them. The sample was blood. This receptor was identified in a young woman in good health.

In DNA, the CDR3 is TGTGCCAGCGCTCAGGGAGGGAACAATGAGCAGTTCTTC. This codes for CASAQGGNNEQFF. The chain couples TRBV12-3 or TRBV12-4 to TRBJ2-1, with 7 bases fitting TRBD2. Trimming took 8 bases from V and 5 from J; bases not matched to a gene: 6. This CDR3 comprises 13 residues.